Presented here are 25 T cell receptor beta chains from one specimen sequenced in a study of blood T cell repertoires in COVID-19. The repertoire was sequenced with immunoSEQ multiplex PCR; TCRdb's copy has only in-frame clones and lacks some. The sample lists about half a million clones, around nine tenths occurring once. Sequencing was done on a sample of PBMCs or T cells enriched from blood (not recorded which). The source is a woman aged 55-69 years who had recovered from COVID-19.

The chain couples TRBV23-1 to TRBJ1-5; TRBD1 matches at 8 bases. TRBV23-1 counts as an open reading frame of uncertain function. V shed 7 bases and J 6 bases; nucleotides not matched to a gene: 8. This CDR3 has 14 residues. CDR3 amino acids: CASTKTGASQPQHF. CDR3 in DNA: TGCGCCAGCACTAAGACAGGGGCCAGTCAGCCCCAGCATTTT.

The chain has TRBV6-5 and TRBJ2-5; no firm D call. The CDR3 is made up of 15 amino acids. V lost 0 bases to trimming and J lost 0 bases, with 8 bases between them. The germline V gene encodes CDR1 MNHEY and CDR2 SVGAGI. CDR3: CASSYSHDYQETQYF. The CDR3 bases are TGTGCCAGCAGTTACTCGCATGACTACCAAGAGACCCAGTACTTC.

This clone has more than one count but fewer than ten. V is TRBV5-4 and J is TRBJ1-2; tentative D call: TRBD1 (5 bases). The germline gives CDR1 SGHNT, CDR2 YYREEE (reference sequence). The V end lost 2 bases, the J end lost 6 bases, and 14 bases lay between the germline ends. The length of the CDR3 is 14 residues. The CDR3 here is CASSFWGDLNGYTF. The CDR3, as DNA: TGTGCCAGCAGCTTTTGGGGGGATTTAAATGGCTACACCTTC.

The rearrangement links TRBV10-3 to TRBJ2-5; D unresolved. Trimming took off 1 base at V and 4 bases at J, with 10 bases between the two ends. This CDR3 is 14 amino acids long. Germline lookup yields CDR1 ENHRY and CDR2 SYGVKD. For the CDR3, the DNA is TGTGCCATCAGTGAGTACAGCTTAGTAGAGACCCAGTACTTC. Its translation: CAISEYSLVETQYF.

This chain links TRBV5-1 with TRBJ1-2, with D possibly matching TRBD1 (5 bases). There are 15 residues in the CDR3. The ends were cut back, 4 bases at V and 4 bases at J, with 17 bases in the middle. Germline V gives CDR1 SGHRS, CDR2 YFSETQ. CDR3 bases: TGCGCCAGCAGCCCTCAGGGAGGGGCCTCCTATGGCTACACCTTC. The encoded protein is CASSPQGGASYGYTF.

The gene calls are TRBV20-1 and TRBJ2-1; 10 positions agree with TRBD2. The ends lost 3 bases at V and 14 bases at J; junction bases unmatched: 13. The CDR3 contains 14 residues. The V gene's germline CDR1 is DFQATT and CDR2 SNEGSKA (reference sequence). CDR3 sequence reads: CSASPFRLAGEEFF. CDR3 nucleotides: TGCAGTGCTAGTCCGTTTCGGCTAGCGGGGGAGGAGTTCTTC.

J is TRBJ1-2 and V is TRBV5-1, with a possible D match to TRBD1 (5 bases). This CDR3 has 14 residues. V lost 1 base and J lost 2, with 9 bases in between. CDR1 is SGHRS, CDR2 YFSETQ, per germline. The CDR3 region has the DNA TGCGCCAGCAGCTTGTCGCCAGGGAACTATGGCTACACCTTC. Translating gives CASSLSPGNYGYTF. Full variable domain (missing parts from reference TRBV5-1 and TRBJ1-2): KAGVTQTPRYLIKTRGQQVTLSCSPISGHRSVSWYQQTPGQGLQFLFEYFSETQRNKGNFPGRFSGRQFSNSRSEMNVSTLELGDSALYLCASSLSPGNYGYTFGSGTRLTVV.

This clone has only one observation. The gene calls are TRBV5-8 and TRBJ2-2, with 10 bases aligning to TRBD1. Germline trimming cut 4 bases from V and 5 bases from J; bases unmatched to any gene: 5. CDR1 is SGHTS and CDR2 is YDEGEE in the germline V gene. This CDR3 has 15 amino acids. The CDR3 spells CASSRQGAQTGELFF. CDR3 in DNA: TGTGCCAGCAGCCGACAGGGGGCGCAAACCGGGGAGCTGTTTTTT. Variable domain in full (rest from reference TRBV5-8 and TRBJ2-2): EAGVTQSPTHLIKTRGQQATLRCSPISGHTSVYWYQQALGLGLQFLLWYDEGEERNRGNFPPRFSGRQFPNYSSELNVNALELEDSALYLCASSRQGAQTGELFFGEGSRLTVL.

This chain links TRBV5-1 with TRBJ1-4, with TRBD1 identical over 10 bases. Trimming removed 4 bases from V and 8 bases from J; junction bases left unmatched: 5. Germline assignment: CDR1 SGHRS and CDR2 YFSETQ. The CDR3 length is 14 residues. Here the CDR3 DNA reads TGCGCCAGCAGCCAGGGACAGGGGAAGGAAAAACTGTTTTTT. Its protein is CASSQGQGKEKLFF.

The CDR3 sequence is CSASGRVDEQFF. CDR3 sequence (DNA): TGCAGTGCTAGTGGGAGGGTGGATGAGCAGTTCTTC. V is TRBV20-1 and J is TRBJ2-1; 7 bases are shared with TRBD2. The CDR3 has 12 amino acids. V dropped 3 bases and J dropped 8; count of bases not matched to a gene: 4. Germline CDR1 DFQATT, CDR2 SNEGSKA (reference sequence).

The V gene is TRBV13, the J gene TRBJ1-4; a weak D match, TRBD1 (5 bases). Trimming cost V 3 bases and J 6 bases, with 20 bases left between them. This CDR3 is built from 17 residues. Germline CDR1 and CDR2: PRHDT and FYEKMQ (reference sequence). CDR3 loop: CASSLNTVGQKHEKLFF. In DNA, the CDR3 is TGTGCCAGCAGCTTGAATACAGTAGGACAAAAGCATGAAAAACTGTTTTTT.

This clone was seen only a few times. This sequence joins TRBV4-1 and TRBJ2-7, with a possible D match to TRBD1 (6 bases). The CDR3 is 14 residues long. Trimming took 3 bases from V and 5 from J, leaving 14 bases between them. Germline V gives CDR1 MGHRA, CDR2 YSYEKL. CDR3: CASSHGGRGNEQYF. Here the CDR3 DNA reads TGCGCCAGCAGCCATGGCGGCAGGGGTAACGAGCAGTACTTC.

The chain combines TRBV14 with TRBJ2-1; D perhaps matches TRBD1 (5 bases). From germline, CDR1 is SGHDN and CDR2 FVKESK. The CDR3 is 16 amino acids. V shed 0 bases and J shed 3 bases, with 12 bases lying between them. This chain's CDR3 is CASSQDGAANYNEQFF. CDR3 nucleotide sequence: TGTGCCAGCAGCCAAGATGGGGCCGCAAACTACAATGAGCAGTTCTTC.

This chain uses TRBV4-1 with TRBJ1-3, with D possibly being TRBD1 (6 bases). The CDR3 has 15 residues. Trimming took 4 bases from V and 2 from J, leaving 12 bases between them. The V gene's germline CDR1 is MGHRA and CDR2 YSYEKL. CDR3: CASSLTGTPGNTIYF. The CDR3 DNA is TGCGCCAGCAGCCTAACCGGGACACCTGGAAACACCATATATTTT.

This rearrangement joins TRBV19 to TRBJ2-3, with D unresolved. With 4 bases removed from V and 4 bases from J, the gap between germline ends came to 24 bases. This CDR3 is built from 18 residues. Germline assignment: CDR1 LNHDA and CDR2 SQIVND (reference sequence). CDR3 bases: TGTGCCAGTAGTACCTCCCCCCCGAATGCTAGGCCGGCAGATACGCAGTATTTT. Its protein product is CASSTSPPNARPADTQYF.

This clone was counted between two and nine times. This chain joins TRBV5-6 and TRBJ1-1; 10 bases align to TRBD1. Germline CDR1 is SGHDT and CDR2 is YYEEEE. With V trimmed by 4 bases and J by 4 bases, 19 bases remained unmatched. The CDR3 spans 19 residues. CDR3: CASSHYFKTPGQGSTEAFF. DNA for the CDR3: TGTGCCAGCAGCCACTACTTCAAGACGCCGGGACAGGGGAGCACTGAAGCTTTCTTT.

The rearrangement uses TRBV10-3 and TRBJ1-2, with D perhaps TRBD1 (5 bases). The CDR3 covers 14 residues. V shed 6 bases and J shed 6 bases, with 17 bases lying between them. Germline lookup yields CDR1 ENHRY and CDR2 SYGVKD. The CDR3: CAIRPDIFLDGYTF. The CDR3 DNA reads as TGTGCCATCAGACCGGACATCTTCCTCGATGGCTACACCTTC.

The chain has TRBV7-2 and TRBJ2-5, with TRBD2 matching over 12 bases. Germline lookup yields CDR1 SGHTA and CDR2 FQGNSA. J lost 4 bases, V lost 4 bases, and 4 bases had no gene match. The CDR3 spans 15 residues. The CDR3, as DNA: TGTGCCAGCAGCTCTAGCGGGGGGGCCGGAGAGACCCAGTACTTC. It specifies CASSSSGGAGETQYF.

The chain couples TRBV11-2 to TRBJ1-2; 7 nucleotides line up with TRBD1. This CDR3 has 15 amino acids. V dropped 5 bases and J dropped 5; count of bases not matched to a gene: 11. CDR1 and CDR2 from the germline V gene are SGHAT and FQNNGV. The CDR3 nucleotides are TGTGCCAGCAGCCCTGAAGGGACAGCAGCTTATGGCTACACCTTC. It specifies CASSPEGTAAYGYTF.

The chain uses TRBV2 and TRBJ1-2, with a weak D call TRBD1 (6 bases). The CDR3 extends over 14 amino acids. The ends were cut back, 4 bases at V and 0 bases at J, with 9 bases in the middle. CDR1 and CDR2 from the germline V gene are SNHLY and FYNNEI. CDR3 in DNA: TGTGCCAGCAGTGTTGACAGGTCTAACTATGGCTACACCTTC. It specifies CASSVDRSNYGYTF.

The J gene is TRBJ2-1, the V gene TRBV14; TRBD2 aligns across 11 bases. Trimming took 6 bases from V and 7 from J; bases not matched to a gene: 8. The CDR3 is 15 residues long. Germline V CDR1 and CDR2: SGHDN, FVKESK. The CDR3 here is CASRPGIAGGNEQFF. The CDR3 DNA reads as TGTGCCAGCAGACCCGGGATAGCGGGGGGGAATGAGCAGTTCTTC.

The genes are TRBV6-6 and TRBJ1-2; D not certain. The CDR3 runs 13 residues. CDR1 is MNHNY and CDR2 is SVGAGI in the germline V gene (reference sequence). V was shortened by 7 bases and J by 6 bases, with 15 bases between the two germline ends. CDR3 region: CASTHSPEDGYTF. For the CDR3, the DNA is TGTGCCAGCACCCACTCCCCGGAGGATGGCTACACCTTC.

V is TRBV2 and J is TRBJ2-2; possibly TRBD1 for D (6 bases). The CDR3 totals 16 residues. The germline V gene encodes CDR1 SNHLY and CDR2 FYNNEI. V was cut by 8 bases and J by 0 bases, with 16 bases left in between. CDR3 DNA: TGTGCCAGCGGTTGGTCAACAGGGTCGAACACCGGGGAGCTGTTTTTT. This sequence encodes CASGWSTGSNTGELFF.

The chain has TRBV27 and TRBJ2-5; 8 nucleotides line up with TRBD2. The V gene's germline CDR1 is MNHEY and CDR2 SMNVEV (reference sequence). The trim removed 8 bases at V and 5 bases at J, leaving 13 bases unmatched. The CDR3 is made up of 15 amino acids. CDR3 amino acids: CASSRAGGPQETQYF. For the CDR3, the DNA is TGTGCCAGCTCGAGGGCGGGAGGTCCGCAGGAGACCCAGTACTTC.

The rearrangement links TRBV2 to TRBJ1-6, with D tentatively TRBD1 (6 bases). From germline, CDR1 is SNHLY and CDR2 FYNNEI. V lost 3 bases to trimming and J lost 6 bases, with 9 bases between them. This CDR3 is built from 14 residues. The CDR3 loop reads CASSEGAGNSPLHF. DNA for the CDR3: TGTGCCAGCAGTGAGGGGGCGGGTAATTCACCCCTCCACTTT.